Sequencing of this TCR beta chain was carried out in a study of post-analysis software for immune sequencing data. This clonotype has a count of ten or more. The antigen remains undetermined. Points from the study as a whole: The authors found that F measure strongly co-clustered same-batch samples. Compared with controls, patients showed significantly lower normalized Chao1 diversity.

Unique molecular identifiers were carried by the TCR beta cDNA libraries. Each sample of about 0.95 to 11 million input T cells yielded around 500,000 cDNA molecules, so each molecule approximated one T cell. TCRdb reprocessed the PCR reads with MiXCR, giving one entry per CDR3 protein. The sample has some 260,000 distinct CDR3 sequences; 35% to 45% are singletons. The sample consisted of blood. The TCR sequence derives from a girl between 5 and 17 years old with multiple sclerosis.

As DNA, the CDR3 is TGTGCCATCCATCATGCCTCCGGGGGGGCGGCTTTCTTT. Translation: CAIHHASGGAAFF. The chain links TRBV10-3 to TRBJ1-1; D might be TRBD1 (6 bases). Germline assignment: CDR1 ENHRY and CDR2 SYGVKD. The CDR3 runs 13 residues. Trimming stripped 8 bases from V and 11 bases from J, with 21 bases between.